The TCR beta chain described here comes from a study of control samples from healthy donors and cancer patients. The CDR3 length is 15 residues. The V gene's germline CDR1 is MNHEY and CDR2 SVGAGI. The V end was cut by 8 bases, the J end by 0 bases, with 17 bases between. Repertoires were generated with immunoSEQ multiplex PCR, while TCRdb's copy carries only in-frame clones and drops some. The sample carries approximately 170,000 clones, 92% recorded once. This chain links TRBV6-5 with TRBJ2-7; D is perhaps TRBD2 (6 bases). The TCR was taken from a woman in her twenties or thirties in good health. The material sequenced was blood. This chain's CDR3 is CASGALLAFSYEQYF. The DNA of the CDR3 is TGTGCCAGCGGCGCTTTACTAGCTTTCTCCTACGAGCAGTACTTC.